The clone carrying this T cell receptor beta chain has a handful of counts. Its antigen is still unknown. Cultured CD4+ T-cell DNA underwent Oncomine TCR Beta short-read sequencing. Genomic DNA was isolated from cultured CD4+ T cells. MiXCR, applied by TCRdb to the PCR reads, yields one record per CDR3 protein. Of about 12,000 distinct CDR3 sequences listed, around half are singletons. Germline assignment: CDR1 SGHNT and CDR2 YENEEA. V dropped 5 bases and J dropped 3; count of bases not matched to a gene: 4. This CDR3 region has 15 residues. The treatment: approximately nine-day PBMC culture with coronavirus spike peptide pools or control peptides (ViraFEST assay). This sample is drawn from a study of vaccination and CD4 T cells after COVID-19. Looking at the study overall: Two-dose vaccination with either BNT162b2 or mRNA-1273 was given to participants. Whole-study findings and limits: Spike mono-reactivity was evident in 304 of the 307 vaccine-specific clones derived from convalescent patients. Looking at convalescent patients, a median approximately 83% of reactive clones were present only post-vaccination.

The receptor's source is a human donor who had recovered from COVID-19. The sequenced sample consisted of CD4+ T cells from blood, cultured in vitro. The V and J genes are TRBV11-3 and TRBJ2-3; TRBD2 aligns across 11 bases. The CDR3 DNA is TGTGCCAGCAGCAAACGACTAGCGGGAACAGATACGCAGTATTTT. Translating it yields CASSKRLAGTDTQYF.